This T cell receptor beta chain derives from a study of T cell responses to AZD1222 COVID-19 vaccine (dated by TCRdb to the early 2020s). Context from the whole study: AZD1222 recipients with second doses at about 4 weeks or about 12 weeks were pooled, because spike-specific TCR depth and breadth did not differ between schedules. Trial participants were enrolled by age into subgroups of 18-55, 56-69 and 70-plus years, and roughly 150, 30 and 60 TCR-sequenced participants, respectively, were included in these subgroups. A total of under 250 trial participants underwent TCR sequencing, of whom around 210 had received two doses of AZD1222 and some 25 had received two doses of the MenACWY control vaccine.

Read against the paper, the sample's time point label means: baseline before first vaccination. Vaccinee samples were obtained from the UK trials COV001 and COV002, which included a single-blind randomized controlled phase 2/3 trial of AZD1222 (ChAdOx1 nCoV-19) in healthy adults. For TCRbeta chain sequencing, PBMC samples from trial participants were taken at day 0 and at day 28 after the second dose. Of note for this clone: What this receptor recognizes is not known. One base away there is no much larger clone; base qualities are not given.

V was cut back by 8 bases and J by 10 bases, leaving a gap of 14 bases between them. The CDR3 runs 11 residues from the cysteine to the phenylalanine. Only the CDR3 DNA stays, 33 bases, in frame from base 1. CDR1 and CDR2, looked up from the germline V gene, are SNHLY and FYNNEI. The CDR3 regions of human TCRbeta chains were analyzed by immunosequencing. In the paper's pipeline: Repertoire TCRs were matched against a reference library of SARS-CoV-2-specific TCRs generated with the MIRA antigen-specificity platform. Breadth meant the fraction of unique TCRs that were SARS-CoV-2-associated, whereas depth meant the fraction of total T cells that were SARS-CoV-2-associated. Each spike-specific TCR was assigned to its reactive spike region and to a CD4 or CD8 class using the MIRA data. Log10-transformed breadth and depth values were compared by one-way ANOVA with Sidak's multiple comparisons tests. The source is immuneACCESS, and TCRdb retained only in-frame sequences with V and J called. Part of the clones is not carried over; for the studies checked, unresolved V genes explain less than half of this, and the remainder is unexplained. V and J calls and clone size follow that table, whereas D and trimming were derived from the DNA. The table for this sample lists some 90,000 clones; roughly 88% of them were counted only once. The top ten clonotypes cover roughly 19% of the sample.

General study outcomes and caveats: Because no day 14 peak-response samples were available, the repertoires could be characterized only after the peak T cell response. Participants were mostly white British and included more females than males, and it was suggested by the authors that clonal diversity may have been underestimated. After two AZD1222 doses, spike-specific TCR breadth and depth were significantly higher than at day 0 and than in MenACWY recipients. Nearly half of unique spike-specific TCRs reportedly recognized epitopes outside regions mutated in the B.1.351 and B.1.1.7 variants. In the small 56-69-year group, the increase in depth fell short of significance, most likely because of low power. CD4 TCRs associated with the vaccine covered the entire spike protein, and the dominant responses were in regions 160-218 and 743-854. Conclusions about previously exposed vaccinees are limited, since just 5 to 7 AZD1222 recipients were seropositive for SARS-CoV-2 at baseline.

The sample consisted of peripheral blood, taken on day 0 of AZD1222 vaccination. The sequence came from an adult in good health. This chain joins TRBV2 to TRBJ1-2; no D gene call is confident. The CDR3 reads CASEAAGDYTF. Here is the DNA: TGTGCCAGCGAAGCTGCCGGGGACTACACCTTC.